This TCR beta chain came from a study of T cell changes during pregnancy in multiple sclerosis. Using immunoSEQ multiplex PCR, the repertoire was profiled, and TCRdb retains in-frame clones only, with some absent. Of some 40,000 clones in the sample, under 95% were seen once. V lost 2 bases and J 6 bases, leaving 7 bases between the germline ends. Germline assignment: CDR1 GTSNPN and CDR2 SVGIG (reference sequence). The CDR3 is made up of 12 amino acids. This chain joins TRBV30 and TRBJ2-2; weak D call: TRBD2 (6 bases). The sequence derives from a female donor in good health, enrolled as a control in a pregnancy study. The source material was CD4+ T cells from peripheral blood mononuclear cells, sampled in the third trimester of pregnancy. In nucleotides, the CDR3 is TGTGCCTGGAGTTTAGCGGCCGGGGAGCTGTTTTTT. Translating gives CAWSLAAGELFF. The complete variable domain, with remaining parts taken from reference TRBV30 and TRBJ2-2, reads SQTIHQWPATLVQPVGSPLSLECTVEGTSNPNLYWYRQAAGRGLQLLFYSVGIGQISSEVPQNLSASRPQDRQFILSSKKLLLSDSGFYLCAWSLAAGELFFGEGSRLTVL.